One sample yielded the 20 T cell receptor beta chains listed below, sequenced in a study of identical twins. TCRdb redid the calling of the 5' RACE reads with MiXCR, one entry per CDR3 protein. The data show 150,000 or so distinct CDR3 sequences, with around 3.4% seen just once and 7% to 10% held by the top ten. Sequencing was performed on memory T cells sorted from blood. The source is a man aged 18 to 35 in good health.

In DNA form, the CDR3 reads TGTGCCAGCAGCCGCCGCCGGGACAGGGCTGCAAACACCGGGGAGCTGTTTTTT. Its protein is CASSRRRDRAANTGELFF. The chain carries TRBV11-1 and TRBJ2-2; TRBD1 aligns across 9 bases. The CDR3 runs 18 residues. The germline CDR1 and CDR2 sequences are SGHAT and FQDESV (reference sequence). J gave up 2 bases and V 5 bases, and 12 bases lay outside the gene matches.

In its sample, this clonotype was seen many times. The V gene is TRBV6-5, the J gene TRBJ1-2; D gene uncertain. The V gene's germline CDR1 is MNHEY and CDR2 SVGAGI. The ends were cut back, 2 bases at V and 3 bases at J, with 10 bases in the middle. The CDR3 has 14 amino acids. CDR3 nucleotide sequence: TGTGCCAGCAGTTACGGTGGACGGTACTATGGCTACACCTTC. Residues: CASSYGGRYYGYTF.

In its sample, this clonotype was seen many times. This chain links TRBV25-1 with TRBJ2-5, with 9 bases identical to TRBD2. There are 15 residues in the CDR3. The germline gives CDR1 MGHDK, CDR2 SYGVNS. The V and J ends lost 5 bases and 3 bases, in that order; junction bases with no gene match: 7. The CDR3 DNA follows: TGTGCCAGCAGTCAGGCTAGCGGGACTAAAGAGACCCAGTACTTC. Protein: CASSQASGTKETQYF.

Ten or more counts support this clonotype. This chain uses TRBV20-1 with TRBJ2-7, with 8 positions matching TRBD1. Germline CDR1 is DFQATT and CDR2 is SNEGSKA (reference sequence). The CDR3 spans 13 residues. The ends lost 4 bases at V and 3 bases at J; junction bases unmatched: 5. CDR3 loop: CSANTGGGYEQYF. In DNA form, the CDR3 reads TGCAGTGCTAATACAGGGGGTGGCTACGAGCAGTACTTC.

The sample holds a few counts of this clonotype. The chain employs TRBV6-2 or TRBV6-3 and TRBJ2-1, with 8 bases lining up with TRBD2. After removal of 0 bases from V and 12 bases from J, the junction contained 4 bases not matched to a gene. The CDR3 sequence is 13 residues long. Germline V lookup: CDR1 MNHEY, CDR2 SVGEGT. CDR3 protein: CASSYSSGRGQFF. The CDR3 DNA is TGTGCCAGCAGTTACTCAAGCGGGAGAGGGCAGTTCTTC.

The rearrangement uses TRBV19 and TRBJ2-5, with 10 bases identical to TRBD1. CDR1 and CDR2 (germline): LNHDA, SQIVND (reference sequence). This CDR3 is 15 amino acids long. The trim removed 4 bases at V and 3 bases at J, leaving 5 bases unmatched. The CDR3 loop reads CASSRVTGGEETQYF. In nucleotides, the CDR3 is TGTGCCAGTAGTAGAGTGACAGGGGGCGAAGAGACCCAGTACTTC.

This clonotype was detected many times. The genes are TRBV27 and TRBJ2-3, with D unresolved. CDR3 length equals 16 residues. Germline CDR1 reads MNHEY; CDR2 reads SMNVEV (reference sequence). V was shortened by 2 bases and J by 1 base, with 13 bases between the two germline ends. The CDR3 DNA is TGTGCCAGCAGTTTAGAGGTCCGGCAGGGCACAGATACGCAGTATTTT. It encodes CASSLEVRQGTDTQYF.

This clonotype was seen at least ten times. This rearrangement joins TRBV4-1 to TRBJ2-5, with D maybe TRBD2 (5 bases). The ends were cut back, 1 base at V and 5 bases at J, with 8 bases in the middle. This CDR3 is built from 13 residues. Germline V gene sequence: CDR1 MGHRA, CDR2 YSYEKL. CDR3 nucleotides: TGCGCCAGCAGCCAAGTCGGGATCGAGACCCAGTACTTC. It encodes CASSQVGIETQYF.

This clonotype was detected only a few times. The rearrangement joins TRBV11-3 to TRBJ2-1; TRBD2 might be the D (5 bases). This CDR3 spans 15 amino acids. The germline V gene encodes CDR1 SGHNT and CDR2 YENEEA. Between the trimmed V and J ends, which lost 5 bases and 4 bases, there was a span of 15 bases. CDR3 region: CASSHSGLVYNEQFF. Written as DNA, the CDR3 is TGTGCCAGCAGCCACAGCGGTTTAGTTTACAATGAGCAGTTCTTC.

Regarding this clonotype: The CDR3 end shows no conserved phenylalanine or tryptophan, and so a read error is likely. The limits of the CDR3 on the DNA are not certain, so only TCRdb's listed CDR3 is given. The rearrangement uses TRBV19 and TRBJ2-4; the listed D gene, TRBD1, was not tested against the DNA. Looked up from germline, CDR1 is LNHDA and CDR2 is SQIVND (reference sequence). The CDR3 is 14 residues long, ends included. CDR3 protein: CASSSPGAKNIQCS.

This clonotype was recorded many times. The chain recombines TRBV28 with TRBJ2-5, with D perhaps matching TRBD2 (7 bases). This CDR3 contains 14 residues. The germline V gene encodes CDR1 MDHEN and CDR2 SYDVKM. With 2 bases removed from V and 5 bases from J, the gap between germline ends came to 12 bases. This chain's CDR3 is CASSLGGAGETQYF. The CDR3 DNA is TGTGCCAGCAGTTTAGGGGGGGCCGGGGAGACCCAGTACTTC.

This clonotype has at least ten counts. The chain combines TRBV5-1 with TRBJ2-1; 9 bases fit TRBD2. Germline V gene lookup returns CDR1 SGHRS and CDR2 YFSETQ. The CDR3 loop spans 15 amino acids. Losses at the gene ends were 9 bases for V and 5 bases for J; bases not matched to a gene: 12. CDR3 sequence (DNA): TGCGCCACCCAGAATTTAGCGGGAGCGGACAATGAGCAGTTCTTC. Its translation: CATQNLAGADNEQFF.

This chain joins TRBV5-1 and TRBJ2-6; D is perhaps TRBD1 (6 bases). Germline assignment: CDR1 SGHRS and CDR2 YFSETQ. V was shortened by 0 bases and J by 2 bases, with 15 bases between the two germline ends. The CDR3 has 18 residues. CDR3 DNA sequence: TGCGCCAGCAGCTTGGGGTGGGGACAAGCCCCTGGGGCCAACGTCCTGACTTTC. The encoded protein is CASSLGWGQAPGANVLTF.

This chain joins TRBV24-1 and TRBJ2-2; D is undetermined. V was pared by 1 base and J by 1 base, with 6 bases between. The CDR3 has 15 amino acids. Germline V gene sequence: CDR1 KGHDR, CDR2 SFDVKD. The CDR3 sequence: CATSDLVQNTGELFF. In nucleotides, the CDR3 is TGTGCCACCAGTGATTTAGTTCAGAACACCGGGGAGCTGTTTTTT.

This clonotype was seen only a few times. CDR3 in DNA: TGCAGTGCTAGAGATCGAGGCAACTACGAGCAGTACTTC. It is translated as CSARDRGNYEQYF. The chain joins TRBV20-1 to TRBJ2-7; D unresolved. Deletions cut 0 bases from V and 3 bases from J, with 9 bases between. CDR1 is DFQATT and CDR2 is SNEGSKA in the germline V gene (reference sequence). The CDR3 totals 13 residues.

This clonotype was found many times. The gene calls are TRBV18 and TRBJ2-1; D possibly uses TRBD1 or TRBD2 (5 bases each). The germline V gene encodes CDR1 KGHSH and CDR2 LQKENI. The CDR3 extends over 16 amino acids. Deletions cut 1 base from V and 6 bases from J, with 16 bases between. CDR3 coding DNA: TGTGCCAGCTCACCACGTTGGCAGTGGGACCCCAATGAGCAGTTCTTC. Translating it yields CASSPRWQWDPNEQFF. The full variable domain, in which reference TRBV18 and TRBJ2-1 provide the parts outside the CDR3, is NAGVMQNPRHLVRRRGQEARLRCSPMKGHSHVYWYRQLPEEGLKFMVYLQKENIIDESGMPKERFSAEFPKEGPSILRIQQVVRGDSAAYFCASSPRWQWDPNEQFFGPGTRLTVL.

This clonotype has at least ten counts. The chain has TRBV5-1 and TRBJ2-1; 13 bases fit TRBD2. This CDR3 comprises 19 residues. CDR1 SGHRS and CDR2 YFSETQ come from the germline V gene. V was clipped by 4 bases and J by 1 base; unmatched bases: 11. CDR3 nucleotide sequence: TGCGCCAGCAGCCCCCGGGGGACTAGCGGGACCCTTTCCTACAATGAGCAGTTCTTC. This sequence encodes CASSPRGTSGTLSYNEQFF.

The sample holds many counts of this clonotype. V is TRBV18 and J is TRBJ1-4; 9 bases fit TRBD1. The CDR3 extends over 15 amino acids. Germline V gene lookup returns CDR1 KGHSH and CDR2 LQKENI. After removal of 2 bases from V and 12 bases from J, the junction contained 10 bases not matched to a gene. CDR3 in DNA: TGTGCCAGCTCACCATCCGGGACAGGGAGCTTCGAACTGTTTTTT. Translated, it gives CASSPSGTGSFELFF.

This clonotype has at least ten counts. The CDR3 here is CASSLPGANVLTF. The DNA of the CDR3 is TGTGCCAGCAGTTTACCTGGGGCCAACGTCCTGACTTTC. The chain carries TRBV28 and TRBJ2-6; D unclear. In germline, CDR1 is MDHEN, CDR2 SYDVKM. The CDR3 has 13 residues. V was trimmed by 2 bases and J by 2 bases, leaving 1 base between them.

This clonotype came up many times. The V gene is TRBV6-1, the J gene TRBJ2-1; 9 bases fit TRBD2. V shed 3 bases, J shed 6 bases, and the junction held 6 bases outside the gene matches. This CDR3 has 15 residues. CDR1 and CDR2 (germline): MNHNS, SASEGT. CDR3 protein: CASSEGTSWGNEQFF. CDR3 coding DNA: TGTGCCAGCAGTGAGGGGACTAGCTGGGGCAATGAGCAGTTCTTC.